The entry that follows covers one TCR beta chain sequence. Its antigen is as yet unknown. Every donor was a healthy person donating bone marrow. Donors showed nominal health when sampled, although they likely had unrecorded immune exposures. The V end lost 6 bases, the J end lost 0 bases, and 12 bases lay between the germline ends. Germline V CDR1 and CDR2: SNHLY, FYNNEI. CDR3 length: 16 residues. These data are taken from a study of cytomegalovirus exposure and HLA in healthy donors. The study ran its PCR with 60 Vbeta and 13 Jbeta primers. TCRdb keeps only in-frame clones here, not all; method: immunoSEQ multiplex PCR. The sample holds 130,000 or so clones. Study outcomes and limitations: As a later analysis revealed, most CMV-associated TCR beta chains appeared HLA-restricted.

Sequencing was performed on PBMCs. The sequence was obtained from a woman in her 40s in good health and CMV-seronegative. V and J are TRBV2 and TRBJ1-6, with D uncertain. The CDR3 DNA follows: TGTGCCAGCAGAGTAGGGAGTAGCTCCTATAATTCACCCCTCCACTTT. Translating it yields CASRVGSSSYNSPLHF.